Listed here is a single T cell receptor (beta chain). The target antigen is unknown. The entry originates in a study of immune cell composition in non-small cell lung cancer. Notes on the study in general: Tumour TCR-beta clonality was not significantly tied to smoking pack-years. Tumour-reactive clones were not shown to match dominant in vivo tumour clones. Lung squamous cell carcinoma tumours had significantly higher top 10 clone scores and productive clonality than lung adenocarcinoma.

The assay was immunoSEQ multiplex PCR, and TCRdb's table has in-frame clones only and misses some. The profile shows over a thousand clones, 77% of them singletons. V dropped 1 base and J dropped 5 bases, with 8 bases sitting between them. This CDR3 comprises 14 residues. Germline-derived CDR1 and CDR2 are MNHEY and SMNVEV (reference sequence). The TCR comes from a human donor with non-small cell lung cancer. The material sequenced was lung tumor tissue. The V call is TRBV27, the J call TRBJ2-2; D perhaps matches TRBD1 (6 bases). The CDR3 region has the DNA TGTGCCAGCAGTTTATGGCAGGGGACCGGGGAGCTGTTTTTT. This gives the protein CASSLWQGTGELFF.